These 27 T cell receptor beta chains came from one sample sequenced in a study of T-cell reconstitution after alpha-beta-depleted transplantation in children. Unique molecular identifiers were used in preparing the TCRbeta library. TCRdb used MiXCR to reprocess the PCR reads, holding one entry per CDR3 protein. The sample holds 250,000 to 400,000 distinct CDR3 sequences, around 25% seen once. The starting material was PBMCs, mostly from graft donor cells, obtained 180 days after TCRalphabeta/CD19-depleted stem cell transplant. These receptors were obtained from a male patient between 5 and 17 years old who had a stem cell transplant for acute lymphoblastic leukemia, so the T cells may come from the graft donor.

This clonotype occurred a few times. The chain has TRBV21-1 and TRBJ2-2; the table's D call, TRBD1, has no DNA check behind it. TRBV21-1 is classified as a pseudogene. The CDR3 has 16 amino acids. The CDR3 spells CASSLTRTGGTGELFF. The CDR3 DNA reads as TGTGCCAGCAGCTTGACGAGGACAGGGGGGACCGGGGAGCTGTTTTTT.

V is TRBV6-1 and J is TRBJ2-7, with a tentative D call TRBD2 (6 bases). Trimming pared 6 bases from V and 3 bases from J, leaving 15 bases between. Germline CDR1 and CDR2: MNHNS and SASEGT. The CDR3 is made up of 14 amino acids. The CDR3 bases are TGTGCCAGCAGGACGGCGGGGCTGGGCTACGAGCAGTACTTC. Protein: CASRTAGLGYEQYF.

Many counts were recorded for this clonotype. CDR3 sequence reads: CASSSPNGNEQYF. In DNA, the CDR3 is TGTGCCAGCAGTTCCCCCAACGGGAACGAGCAGTACTTC. The chain joins TRBV12-3 or TRBV12-4 to TRBJ2-7; a weak D match, TRBD2 (5 bases). The CDR3 is 13 amino acids. Between the trimmed V and J ends, which lost 4 bases and 5 bases, there was a span of 12 bases.

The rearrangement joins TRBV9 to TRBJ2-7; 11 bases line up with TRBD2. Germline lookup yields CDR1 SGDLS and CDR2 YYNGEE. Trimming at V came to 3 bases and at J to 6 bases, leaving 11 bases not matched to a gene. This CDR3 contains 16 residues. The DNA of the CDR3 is TGTGCCAGCAGCGGACAAGGGACTAGCGGCCGTTCCGAGCAGTACTTC. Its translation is CASSGQGTSGRSEQYF. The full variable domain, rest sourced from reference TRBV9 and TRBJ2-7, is DSGVTQTPKHLITATGQRVTLRCSPRSGDLSVYWYQQSLDQGLQFLIQYYNGEERAKGNILERFSAQQFPDLHSELNLSSLELGDSALYFCASSGQGTSGRSEQYFGPGTRLTVT.

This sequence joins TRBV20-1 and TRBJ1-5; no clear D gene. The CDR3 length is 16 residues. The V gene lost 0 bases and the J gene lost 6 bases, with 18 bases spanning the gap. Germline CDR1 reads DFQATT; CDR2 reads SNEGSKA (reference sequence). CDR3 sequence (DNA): TGCAGTGCTAGAGATCAGAATTGGTTTAGTAGTCAGCCCCAGCATTTT. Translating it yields CSARDQNWFSSQPQHF.

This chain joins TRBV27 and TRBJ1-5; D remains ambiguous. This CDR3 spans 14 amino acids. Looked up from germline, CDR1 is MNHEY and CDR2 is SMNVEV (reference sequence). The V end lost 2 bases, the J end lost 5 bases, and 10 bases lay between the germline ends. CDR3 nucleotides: TGTGCCAGCAGTTTAACCGCGCGCCATCAGCCCCAGCATTTT. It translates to CASSLTARHQPQHF.

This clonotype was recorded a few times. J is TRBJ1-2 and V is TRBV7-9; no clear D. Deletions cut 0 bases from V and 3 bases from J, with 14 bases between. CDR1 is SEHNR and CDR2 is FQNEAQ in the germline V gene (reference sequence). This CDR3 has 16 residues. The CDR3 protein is CASSLAGVLLHYGYTF. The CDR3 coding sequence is TGTGCCAGCAGCTTAGCCGGGGTTCTCCTCCACTATGGCTACACCTTC. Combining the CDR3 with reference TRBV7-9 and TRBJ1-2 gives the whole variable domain DTGVSQNPRHKITKRGQNVTFRCDPISEHNRLYWYRQTLGQGPEFLTYFQNEAQLEKSRLLSDRFSAERPKGSFSTLEIQRTEQGDSAMYLCASSLAGVLLHYGYTFGSGTRLTVV.

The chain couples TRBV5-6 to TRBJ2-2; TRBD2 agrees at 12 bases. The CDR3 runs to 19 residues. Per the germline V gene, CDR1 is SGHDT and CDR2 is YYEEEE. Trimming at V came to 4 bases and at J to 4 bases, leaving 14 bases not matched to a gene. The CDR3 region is CASSPGLAGLSRGTGELFF. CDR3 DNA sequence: TGTGCCAGCAGCCCAGGACTAGCGGGGCTTTCACGGGGCACCGGGGAGCTGTTTTTT.

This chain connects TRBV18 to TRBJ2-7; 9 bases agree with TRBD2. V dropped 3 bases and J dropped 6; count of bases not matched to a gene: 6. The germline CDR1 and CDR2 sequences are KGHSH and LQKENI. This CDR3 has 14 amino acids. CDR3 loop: CASSPGTSSAEQYF. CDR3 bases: TGTGCCAGCTCACCCGGGACTAGCTCCGCCGAGCAGTACTTC.

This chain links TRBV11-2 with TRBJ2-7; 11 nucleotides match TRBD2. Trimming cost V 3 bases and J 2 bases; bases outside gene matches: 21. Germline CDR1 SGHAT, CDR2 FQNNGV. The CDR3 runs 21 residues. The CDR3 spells CASSFSSLSSRASGRPYEQYF. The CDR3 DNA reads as TGTGCCAGCAGCTTCAGTTCCTTATCGTCTCGCGCTAGCGGGAGGCCCTACGAGCAGTACTTC.

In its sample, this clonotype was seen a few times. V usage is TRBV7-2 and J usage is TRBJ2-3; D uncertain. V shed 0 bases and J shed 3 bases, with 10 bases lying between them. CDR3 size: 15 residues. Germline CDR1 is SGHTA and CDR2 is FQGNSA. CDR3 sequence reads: CASSLARISTDTQYF. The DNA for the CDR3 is TGTGCCAGCAGCTTAGCGCGTATCTCGACAGATACGCAGTATTTT. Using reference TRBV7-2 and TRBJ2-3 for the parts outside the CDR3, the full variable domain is GAGVSQSPSNKVTEKGKDVELRCDPISGHTALYWYRQSLGQGLEFLIYFQGNSAPDKSGLPSDRFSAERTGGSVSTLTIQRTQQEDSAVYLCASSLARISTDTQYFGPGTRLTVL.

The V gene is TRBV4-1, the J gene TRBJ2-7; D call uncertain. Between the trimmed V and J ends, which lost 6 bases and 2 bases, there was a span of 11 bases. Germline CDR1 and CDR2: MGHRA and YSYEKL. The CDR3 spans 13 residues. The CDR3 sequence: CASSTSRAYEQYF. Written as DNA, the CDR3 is TGCGCCAGCAGTACATCAAGAGCCTACGAGCAGTACTTC.

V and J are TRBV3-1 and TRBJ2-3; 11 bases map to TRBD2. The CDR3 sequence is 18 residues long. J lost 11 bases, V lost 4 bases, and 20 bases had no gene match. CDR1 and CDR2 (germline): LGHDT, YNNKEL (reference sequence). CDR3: CASSPTSGSFFAQIGQYF. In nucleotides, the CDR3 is TGTGCCAGCAGCCCCACTAGCGGGAGTTTTTTCGCACAGATCGGGCAGTATTTT.

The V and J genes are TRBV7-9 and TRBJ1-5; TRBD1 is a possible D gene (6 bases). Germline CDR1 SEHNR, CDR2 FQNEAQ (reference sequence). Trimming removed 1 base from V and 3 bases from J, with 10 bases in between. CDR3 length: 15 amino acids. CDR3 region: CASSLVGQFNQPQHF. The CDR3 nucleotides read TGTGCCAGCAGCTTAGTAGGACAGTTCAATCAGCCCCAGCATTTT.

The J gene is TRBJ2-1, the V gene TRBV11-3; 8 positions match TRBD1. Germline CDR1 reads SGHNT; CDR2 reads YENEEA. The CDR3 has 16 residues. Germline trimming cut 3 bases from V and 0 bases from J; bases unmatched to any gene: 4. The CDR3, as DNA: TGTGCCAGCAGCTTCAGGGGGCAAAGCTCCTACAATGAGCAGTTCTTC. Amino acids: CASSFRGQSSYNEQFF.

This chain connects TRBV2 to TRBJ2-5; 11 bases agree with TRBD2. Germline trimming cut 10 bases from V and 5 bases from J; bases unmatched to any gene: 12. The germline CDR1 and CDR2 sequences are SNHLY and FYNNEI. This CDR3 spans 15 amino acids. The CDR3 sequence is CATLSSRTSGETQYF. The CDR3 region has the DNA TGTGCCACTCTTTCCTCCCGGACTAGCGGGGAGACCCAGTACTTC.

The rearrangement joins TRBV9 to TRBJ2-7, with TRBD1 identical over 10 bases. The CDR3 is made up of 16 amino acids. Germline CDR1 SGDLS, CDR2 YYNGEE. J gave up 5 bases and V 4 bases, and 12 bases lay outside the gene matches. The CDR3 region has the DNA TGTGCCAGCAGCATCATTGCCGGGACAGGGGTTGACGAGCAGTACTTC. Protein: CASSIIAGTGVDEQYF.

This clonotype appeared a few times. The CDR3 sequence: CASSLVQRSTEAFF. CDR3 nucleotide sequence: TGTGCCAGCAGCTTAGTCCAAAGGAGCACTGAAGCTTTCTTT. J is TRBJ1-1 and V is TRBV7-9; D is ambiguous. This CDR3 is built from 14 residues. Germline V gene data show CDR1 as SEHNR and CDR2 as FQNEAQ (reference sequence). V was shortened by 1 base and J by 4 bases, with 10 bases between the two germline ends.

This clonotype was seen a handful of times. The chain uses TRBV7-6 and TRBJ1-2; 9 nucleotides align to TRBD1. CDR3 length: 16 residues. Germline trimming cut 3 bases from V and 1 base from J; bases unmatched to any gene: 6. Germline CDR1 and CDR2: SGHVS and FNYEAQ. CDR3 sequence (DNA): TGTGCCAGCAGCTTTGGACAGGGGCGTAATAACTATGGCTACACCTTC. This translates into CASSFGQGRNNYGYTF.

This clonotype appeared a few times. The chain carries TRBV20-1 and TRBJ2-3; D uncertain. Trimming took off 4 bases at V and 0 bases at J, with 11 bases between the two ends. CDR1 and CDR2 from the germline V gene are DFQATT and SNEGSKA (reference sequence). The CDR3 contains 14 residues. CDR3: CSATDLSSTDTQYF. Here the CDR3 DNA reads TGCAGTGCTACCGATCTCTCCAGCACAGATACGCAGTATTTT.

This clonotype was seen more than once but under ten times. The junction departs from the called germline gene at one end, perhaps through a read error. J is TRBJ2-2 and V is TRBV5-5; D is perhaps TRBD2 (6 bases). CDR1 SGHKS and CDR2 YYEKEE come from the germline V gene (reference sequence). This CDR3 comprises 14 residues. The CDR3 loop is CASIPGVNSGELFF. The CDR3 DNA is TGTGCCAGCATCCCGGGGGTGAACTCCGGGGAGCTGTTTTTT.

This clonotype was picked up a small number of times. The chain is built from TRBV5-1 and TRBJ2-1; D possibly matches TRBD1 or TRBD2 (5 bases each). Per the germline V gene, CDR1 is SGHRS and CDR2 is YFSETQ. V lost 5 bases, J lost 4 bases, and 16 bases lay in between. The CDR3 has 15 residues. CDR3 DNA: TGCGCCAGCAGTCGCGGGTCCAGGGCTTACAATGAGCAGTTCTTC. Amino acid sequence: CASSRGSRAYNEQFF.

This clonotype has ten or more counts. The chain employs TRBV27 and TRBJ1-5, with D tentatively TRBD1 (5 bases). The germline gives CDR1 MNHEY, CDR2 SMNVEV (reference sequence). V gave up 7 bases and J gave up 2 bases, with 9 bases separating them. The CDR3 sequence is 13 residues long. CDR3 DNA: TGTGCCAGCATGTCGGGGGGCAATCAGCCCCAGCATTTT. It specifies CASMSGGNQPQHF.

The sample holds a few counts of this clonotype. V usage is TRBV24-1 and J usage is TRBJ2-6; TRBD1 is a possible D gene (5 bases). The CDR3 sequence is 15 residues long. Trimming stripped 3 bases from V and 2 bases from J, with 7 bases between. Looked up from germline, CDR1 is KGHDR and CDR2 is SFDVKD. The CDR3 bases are TGTGCCACCAGTGATCTGACAGCTGGGGCCAACGTCCTGACTTTC. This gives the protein CATSDLTAGANVLTF.

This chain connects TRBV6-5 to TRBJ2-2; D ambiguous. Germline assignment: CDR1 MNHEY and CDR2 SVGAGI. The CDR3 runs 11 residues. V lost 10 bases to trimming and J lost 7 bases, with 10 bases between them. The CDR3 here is CAIRVDGELFF. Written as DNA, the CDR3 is TGTGCCATCCGGGTGGACGGGGAGCTGTTTTTT.

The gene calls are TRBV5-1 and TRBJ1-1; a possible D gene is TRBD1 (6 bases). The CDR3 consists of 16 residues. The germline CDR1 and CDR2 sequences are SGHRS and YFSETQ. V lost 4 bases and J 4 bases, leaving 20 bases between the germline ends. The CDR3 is CASSRRRGLPLTEAFF. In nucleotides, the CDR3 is TGCGCCAGCAGCAGACGCAGGGGTTTGCCCCTCACTGAAGCTTTCTTT.

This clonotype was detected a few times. This CDR3 is CATSRVLGTSYDSTDTQYF. The CDR3 DNA sequence: TGTGCCACCAGCAGAGTCCTTGGGACTAGCTACGATAGCACAGATACGCAGTATTTT. This chain uses TRBV15 with TRBJ2-3, with 9 bases identical to TRBD2. J lost 0 bases, V lost 1 base, and 11 bases had no gene match. The germline gives CDR1 LNHNV, CDR2 YYDKDF (reference sequence). CDR3 length equals 19 residues.